This T cell receptor beta chain is from a study of blood T cell repertoires in COVID-19 (dated by TCRdb to about 2020). Regarding the research as a whole: Samples from collaborators originated in the United States, Italy and Spain and spanned both the acute and convalescent phases of COVID-19. Where HLA class I and class II types were available, the types were taken from metadata supplied by the sample provider, not from assay-based typing. The prospective study material was composed of cDNA or gDNA derived from T cells, B-cell-depleted T cells, or PBMCs. The repertoires were made available in a free public database intended to serve as a resource for research on the immune response to SARS-CoV-2. Deeply sampled blood TCRbeta repertoires from subjects exposed to, actively infected with, or recovered from COVID-19 were included in the dataset. Nearly every sample came with metadata listing a de-identified subject ID, COVID-19 status, age in years and sex. Samples were obtained from the ongoing ImmuneRACE study (first 160 participants) and from some 1,300 subjects provided by 6 global collaborators. Study-wide conclusions, independent of this receptor: The quantity of clinical and demographic metadata differed by source and by participant and was supplied without curation.

The CDR3 sequence holds 16 residues, the cysteine and phenylalanine included. Here the CDR3 DNA is all that survives: 48 bases in frame from base 1. The germline V gene gives CDR1 as MNHEY and CDR2 as SVGAGI. V and J are truncated by 4 bases and 3 bases respectively, leaving an intervening sequence of 16 bases. TCRbeta CDR3 regions were amplified from genomic DNA using the immunoSEQ Assay, a bias-controlled multiplex PCR. Turning to the authors' computational methods: Within the assay, amplification of reference gene primers was used to estimate how many nucleated cells each sample contained. To quantify the absolute abundance of each unique TCRbeta CDR3 rearrangement, sequence reads were collapsed and filtered. For each sample, productive Simpson clonality was calculated as the square root of Simpson's diversity index across productive rearrangements. The immuneACCESS repertoire file appears here via TCRdb, limited to in-frame rearrangements. These files lack a portion of the clones; in checked studies, under half of the deficit traces to unresolved V genes, and the cause of the others is not known. D and trimming were read from the DNA, whereas the V and J calls and clone size are those reported in that table. Across this sample there are about 170,000 clones, with approximately 77% seen only once. About 10% of the sample goes to the ten largest clones.

A note on this clone: It lacks a known antigen. Qualities for individual bases were not recorded, and no much larger clone is one base off.

Collaborating institutions collected whole blood in K2EDTA tubes following their own protocols. For TCRbeta analysis, collaborator samples were shipped as frozen whole blood, as isolated PBMCs, or as DNA extracted from either sample type. The TCR comes from a woman at least 80 years old with active or convalescent COVID-19. The specimen was peripheral blood. The chain joins TRBV6-5 to TRBJ2-1; possibly the D gene is TRBD2, per 6 matching bases. The sequenced DNA: TGTGCCAGCAGTTCGGAGGGCCAGGAGGGCTACAATGAGCAGTTCTTC. Translation gives CASSSEGQEGYNEQFF.